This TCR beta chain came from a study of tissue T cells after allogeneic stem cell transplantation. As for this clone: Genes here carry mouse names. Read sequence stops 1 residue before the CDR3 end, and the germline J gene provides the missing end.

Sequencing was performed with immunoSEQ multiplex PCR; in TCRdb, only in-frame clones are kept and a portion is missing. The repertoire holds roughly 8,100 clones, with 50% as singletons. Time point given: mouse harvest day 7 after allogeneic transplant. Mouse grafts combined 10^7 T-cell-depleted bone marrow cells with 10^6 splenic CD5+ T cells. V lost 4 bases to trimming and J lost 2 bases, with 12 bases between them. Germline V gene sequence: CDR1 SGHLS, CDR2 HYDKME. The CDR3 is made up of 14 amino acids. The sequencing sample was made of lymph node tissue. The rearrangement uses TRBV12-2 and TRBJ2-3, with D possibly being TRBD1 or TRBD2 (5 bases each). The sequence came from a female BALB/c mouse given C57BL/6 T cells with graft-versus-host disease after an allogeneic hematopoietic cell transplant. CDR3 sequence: CASSRGSVAETLYF. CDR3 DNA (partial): TGTGCCAGCTCCCGGGGGTCTGTTGCAGAAACGCTGTAT. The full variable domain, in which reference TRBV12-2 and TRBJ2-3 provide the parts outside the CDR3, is NSGVVQSPRYIIKGKGERSILKCIPISGHLSVAWYQQTQGQELKFFIQHYDKMERDKGNLPSRFSVQQFDDYHSEMNMSALELEDSAVYFCASSRGSVAETLYFGSGTRLTVL.